This T cell receptor beta chain emerged from a study of cytomegalovirus exposure and HLA in healthy donors. Study-level results: That first-cohort TCR clusters tended to co-occur in the approximately 110 validation repertoires was found in a later analysis. A list of 164 TCR beta chains associated with cytomegalovirus was given.

Worth noting for this clone: Its target is not known.

TCRdb keeps only in-frame clones here, not all; method: immunoSEQ multiplex PCR. The sample yields about 150,000 clones, about 86% seen once. V shed 10 bases, J shed 4 bases, and the junction held 12 bases outside the gene matches. The germline gives CDR1 LNHDA, CDR2 SQIVND (reference sequence). This CDR3 has 14 amino acids. This receptor was taken from a human donor in good health. The chain carries TRBV19 and TRBJ1-2, with 7 bases aligning to TRBD1. Sequenced material: PBMCs. CDR3 nucleotides: TGTGCCACTCGAGCGCAGACAGGGAGCTATGGCTACACCTTC. This sequence encodes CATRAQTGSYGYTF. Supplemented by reference TRBV19 and TRBJ1-2, the full variable domain reads DGGITQSPKYLFRKEGQNVTLSCEQNLNHDAMYWYRQDPGQGLRLIYYSQIVNDFQKGDIAEGYSVSREKKESFPLTVTSAQKNPTAFYLCATRAQTGSYGYTFGSGTRLTVV.